This TCR beta chain is drawn from a study of early T cells in non-severe SARS-CoV-2 infection. Across the whole study: Sequenced material consisted of bulk RNA (from unsorted whole blood), and chains were unpaired.

For this clonotype: Its antigen is as yet unknown.

Individual cDNA molecules were tagged with unique molecular identifiers, the study reported. Via MiXCR, TCRdb re-called the 5' RACE reads, giving one row per CDR3 protein. The sample contains 40,000 to 55,000 distinct CDR3 sequences, about 23% of which appear only once. The CDR3 sequence is 9 residues long. Trimming shortened V by 9 bases and J by 7 bases, and 5 bases separated the two germline ends. From germline, CDR1 is MNHEY and CDR2 SVGAGI. Broader study findings: CD4 and private specificities were missed by VDJdb matching, which favored anti-spike CD8 responses.

The chain has TRBV6-5 and TRBJ2-3; no clear D gene. Sequenced here: whole blood, sampled at baseline. The TCR was taken from an adult who was a healthcare worker with PCR-confirmed SARS-CoV-2 infection or an uninfected control (not recorded which). This chain's CDR3 is CARPYTQYF. The DNA for the CDR3 is TGTGCCAGGCCCTATACGCAGTATTTT.